The TCR beta chain described here comes from a study of cytomegalovirus exposure and HLA in healthy donors. The V and J ends lost 8 bases and 5 bases respectively, with 15 bases between them. Germline CDR1 and CDR2: SNHLY and FYNNEI. The CDR3 extends over 13 amino acids. Primers included in the PCR were 60 Vbeta and 13 Jbeta primers. Measured with immunoSEQ multiplex PCR; TCRdb has only the in-frame clones, and not every one. The table lists about 160,000 clones, 80% of them singletons. This sequence originates from a man aged 25-45 years in good health and CMV-seronegative. The genes are TRBV2 and TRBJ2-5, with D possibly being TRBD2 (6 bases). The sequencing input was PBMCs. DNA of the CDR3: TGTGCCAGCCAACCGGGAGAGGGGGAGACCCAGTACTTC. This gives the protein CASQPGEGETQYF.